This T cell receptor (beta chain) was sequenced for a study of blood T cells in healthy people across ages. V dropped 4 bases and J dropped 11; count of bases not matched to a gene: 10. The germline CDR1 and CDR2 sequences are SGHVS and FNYEAQ. This CDR3 spans 16 amino acids. Combining a sample-barcoded 5' primer with a J-beta primer mix, a second PCR ran for roughly 7 to 11 cycles. One entry per CDR3 protein results from TCRdb running MiXCR on the 5' RACE reads. The repertoire holds 650,000 to 800,000 distinct CDR3 sequences, with roughly 44% as singletons. Each sample had at least 6.5 million PBMCs isolated. This clonotype showed up just a few times.

The sample taken for sequencing was blood. V gene TRBV7-6 combines with J gene TRBJ2-3, with 15 bases identical to TRBD2. This TCR was sampled from a man in his fifties or sixties in good health. DNA of the CDR3: TGTGCCAGCAGCTGGGGGACTAGCGGGGGGAGTTGGGTGCAGTATTTT. As protein: CASSWGTSGGSWVQYF.